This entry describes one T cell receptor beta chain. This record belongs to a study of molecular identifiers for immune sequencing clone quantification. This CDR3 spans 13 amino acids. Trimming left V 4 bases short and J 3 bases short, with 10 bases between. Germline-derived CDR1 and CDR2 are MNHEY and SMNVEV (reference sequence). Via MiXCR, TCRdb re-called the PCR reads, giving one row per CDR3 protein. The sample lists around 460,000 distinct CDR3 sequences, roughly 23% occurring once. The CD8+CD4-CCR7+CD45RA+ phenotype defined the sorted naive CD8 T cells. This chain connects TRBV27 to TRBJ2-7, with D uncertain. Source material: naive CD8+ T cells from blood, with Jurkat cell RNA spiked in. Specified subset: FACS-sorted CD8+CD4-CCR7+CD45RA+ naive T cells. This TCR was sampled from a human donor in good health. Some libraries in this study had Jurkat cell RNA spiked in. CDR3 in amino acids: CASSYGPHYEQYF. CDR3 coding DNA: TGTGCCAGCAGTTATGGGCCGCACTACGAGCAGTACTTC.